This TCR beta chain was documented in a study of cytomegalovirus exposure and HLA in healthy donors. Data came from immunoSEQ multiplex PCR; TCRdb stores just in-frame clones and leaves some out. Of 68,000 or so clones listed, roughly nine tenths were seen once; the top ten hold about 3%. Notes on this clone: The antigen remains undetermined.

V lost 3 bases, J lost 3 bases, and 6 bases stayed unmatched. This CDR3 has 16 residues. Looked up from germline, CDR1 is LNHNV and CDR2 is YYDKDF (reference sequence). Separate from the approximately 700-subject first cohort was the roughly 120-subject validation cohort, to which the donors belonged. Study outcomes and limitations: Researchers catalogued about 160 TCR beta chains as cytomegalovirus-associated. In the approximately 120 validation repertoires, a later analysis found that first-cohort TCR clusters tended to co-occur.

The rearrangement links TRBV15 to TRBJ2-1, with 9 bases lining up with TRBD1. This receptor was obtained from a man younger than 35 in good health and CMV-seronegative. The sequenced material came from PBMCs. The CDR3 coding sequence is TGTGCCACCAGCAGGCCCCCGGGACAGGGCTACAATGAGCAGTTCTTC. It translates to CATSRPPGQGYNEQFF.